Below, 4 T cell receptor beta chains from the same sample are listed, as sequenced in a study of post-analysis software for immune sequencing data. Regarding the study as a whole: Patients showed TRBV5-6, TRBV5-1 and TRBV20-1 among several TRBV segments more frequent than in controls.

Their cognate antigens are unknown. Tagging with unique molecular identifiers was a feature of the TCR beta cDNA libraries. TCRdb reanalysed the PCR reads using MiXCR and keeps one entry per CDR3 protein. The data show fewer than 600,000 distinct CDR3 sequences, roughly 45% seen once. The sample was blood. The receptors originated from a girl aged 10-17 years with multiple sclerosis.

J is TRBJ1-6 and V is TRBV27, with 7 nucleotides matching TRBD1. The CDR3 has 17 amino acids. Trimming took 4 bases from V and 7 from J; bases not matched to a gene: 13. Per germline, CDR1 MNHEY and CDR2 SMNVEV (reference sequence). The CDR3 nucleotides are TGTGCCAGCAGTTCACGCTCCGGGACAGCCTTAAATTCACCCCTCCACTTT. Its protein product is CASSSRSGTALNSPLHF.

Notes on this clonotype: An end of the junction differs from the germline gene, which may be a read error. The V and J genes are TRBV12-3 or TRBV12-4 and TRBJ1-1; 8 bases match TRBD1. CDR3 length equals 15 residues. Here the CDR3 reads CVSSLDRGLNSEAFF. The CDR3 bases are TGTGTCAGCAGTCTAGACAGGGGTCTTAACAGTGAAGCTTTCTTT.

The chain uses TRBV20-1 and TRBJ2-3; 9 positions match TRBD2. CDR3 size: 12 residues. Germline V CDR1 and CDR2: DFQATT, SNEGSKA (reference sequence). The V and J ends lost 6 bases and 6 bases, in that order; junction bases with no gene match: 4. Here the CDR3 DNA reads TGCAGTGCCCCGAGCGGGGGGGATACGCAGTATTTT. Residues: CSAPSGGDTQYF.

This sequence joins TRBV15 and TRBJ2-7; 8 bases are shared with TRBD1. The CDR3 is 13 amino acids. Trimming took 3 bases from V and 5 from J; bases not matched to a gene: 3. In germline, CDR1 is LNHNV, CDR2 YYDKDF (reference sequence). The CDR3 reads CATSRDRVDEQYF. The CDR3 bases are TGTGCCACCAGCAGGGACAGGGTGGACGAGCAGTACTTC.